The present TCR beta chain was sequenced within a study of shared clonotypes between healthy human individuals. Study information: A couple of women and a few men aged 18 to 49 made up the donors. Findings and limits, study-wide: Of the naive CD4 clonotypes, about 5% were shared across a handful of donors.

As processed by the authors: Filtering of immunoSEQ junctional sequences could not match full-length read filtering. Sequencing used immunoSEQ multiplex PCR; TCRdb keeps in-frame clones, though not all of them. V, J and clone size are those of that table, while D and trimming were read from the DNA. The sample carries 1.5 million to 1.9 million clones, 98% recorded once. The germline CDR1 and CDR2 sequences are MNHEY and SMNVEV (reference sequence). The V and J ends lost 5 bases and 8 bases, in that order; junction bases with no gene match: 11. This CDR3 region has 15 residues. Comments on this clone: The antigen remains undetermined.

The sequenced material came from naive CD4+ T cells sorted from blood. As for subset: CD45RA+ positively selected. The gene calls are TRBV27 and TRBJ1-4; 7 positions agree with TRBD1. The TCR was taken from a man aged 25 to 40 in good health. The chain's CDR3 is CASSKIRGLREKLFF. The CDR3 nucleotides are TGTGCCAGCAGTAAGATCAGGGGGTTGCGAGAAAAACTGTTTTTT.